The clone carrying this T cell receptor beta chain was detected a few times. The data derive from a study of identical twins. It was template switching that added a universal primer site, and there were unique molecular identifiers on the cDNA. MiXCR, applied by TCRdb to the 5' RACE reads, yields one record per CDR3 protein. The sample has about 520,000 distinct CDR3 sequences, 20% to 25% seen once. The germline V gene has CDR1 SGHRS and CDR2 YFSETQ. This CDR3 comprises 14 residues. Trimming pared 4 bases from V and 2 bases from J, leaving 11 bases between. The data were also submitted as part of a second study, on T cells expressing NK-cell markers. That work adds: Serological testing identified seven of the eight sequenced donors as HCMV-seropositive and one as seronegative.

The receptor's source is a woman in her late teens or twenties in good health. Sequencing input: CD4+ T cells sorted from blood. The chain carries TRBV5-1 and TRBJ2-3; possibly TRBD1 or TRBD2 for D (5 bases each). CDR3 loop: CASSDTGTTDTQYF. In DNA, the CDR3 is TGCGCCAGCAGCGACACCGGGACCACAGATACGCAGTATTTT.